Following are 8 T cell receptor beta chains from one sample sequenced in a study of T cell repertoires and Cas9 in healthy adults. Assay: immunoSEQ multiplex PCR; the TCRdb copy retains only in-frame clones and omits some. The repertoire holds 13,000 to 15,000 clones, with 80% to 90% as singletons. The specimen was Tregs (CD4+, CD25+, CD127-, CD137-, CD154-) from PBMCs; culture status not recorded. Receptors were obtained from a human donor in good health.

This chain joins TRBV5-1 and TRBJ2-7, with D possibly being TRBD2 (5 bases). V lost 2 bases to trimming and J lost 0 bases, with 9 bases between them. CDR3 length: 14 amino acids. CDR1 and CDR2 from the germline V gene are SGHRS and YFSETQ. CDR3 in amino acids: CASSFSGSSYEQYF. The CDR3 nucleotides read TGCGCCAGCAGCTTTTCGGGGAGCTCCTACGAGCAGTACTTC.

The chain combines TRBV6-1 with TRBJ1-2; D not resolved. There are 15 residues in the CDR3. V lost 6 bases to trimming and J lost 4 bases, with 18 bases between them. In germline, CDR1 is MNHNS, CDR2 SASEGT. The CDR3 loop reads CASSTLLRVVYGYTF. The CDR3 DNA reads TGTGCCAGCAGCACCTTGTTGAGGGTCGTCTATGGCTACACCTTC.

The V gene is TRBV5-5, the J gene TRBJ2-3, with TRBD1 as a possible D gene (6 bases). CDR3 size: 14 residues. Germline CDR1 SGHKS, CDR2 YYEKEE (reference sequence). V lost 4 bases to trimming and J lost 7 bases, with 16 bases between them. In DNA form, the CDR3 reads TGTGCCAGCAGCCAAGTGACAGGCCCACATACGCAGTATTTT. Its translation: CASSQVTGPHTQYF.

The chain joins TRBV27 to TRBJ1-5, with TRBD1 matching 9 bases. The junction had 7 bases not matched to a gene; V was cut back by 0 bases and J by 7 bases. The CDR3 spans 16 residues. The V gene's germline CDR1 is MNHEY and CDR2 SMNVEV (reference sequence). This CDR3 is CASSLSWDREGQPQHF. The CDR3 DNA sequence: TGTGCCAGCAGTTTATCGTGGGACAGGGAAGGCCAGCCCCAGCATTTT.

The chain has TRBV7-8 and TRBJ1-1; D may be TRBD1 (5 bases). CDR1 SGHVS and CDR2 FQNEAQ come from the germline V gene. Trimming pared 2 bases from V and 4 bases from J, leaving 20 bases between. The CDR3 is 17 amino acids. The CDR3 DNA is TGTGCCAGCAGCTTAAGGAGGGCGAGGGGCGCGGGCACTGAAGCTTTCTTT. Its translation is CASSLRRARGAGTEAFF.

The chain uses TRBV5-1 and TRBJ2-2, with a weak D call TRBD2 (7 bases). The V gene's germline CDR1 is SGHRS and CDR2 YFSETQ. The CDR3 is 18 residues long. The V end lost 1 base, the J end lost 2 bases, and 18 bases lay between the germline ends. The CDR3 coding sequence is TGCGCCAGCAGCTTGTGGGGGCCGAGCGGGGATAACACCGGGGAGCTGTTTTTT. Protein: CASSLWGPSGDNTGELFF. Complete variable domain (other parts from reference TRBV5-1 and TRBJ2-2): KAGVTQTPRYLIKTRGQQVTLSCSPISGHRSVSWYQQTPGQGLQFLFEYFSETQRNKGNFPGRFSGRQFSNSRSEMNVSTLELGDSALYLCASSLWGPSGDNTGELFFGEGSRLTVL.

CDR3 in amino acids: CASSLEYFSSYEQYV. Written as DNA, the CDR3 is TGTGCCAGCAGCTTAGAATACTTTAGCTCCTACGAGCAGTACGTC. This chain connects TRBV7-2 to TRBJ2-7; no clear D. This CDR3 contains 15 residues. V dropped 1 base and J dropped 0 bases, with 10 bases sitting between them. Looked up from germline, CDR1 is SGHTA and CDR2 is FQGNSA.

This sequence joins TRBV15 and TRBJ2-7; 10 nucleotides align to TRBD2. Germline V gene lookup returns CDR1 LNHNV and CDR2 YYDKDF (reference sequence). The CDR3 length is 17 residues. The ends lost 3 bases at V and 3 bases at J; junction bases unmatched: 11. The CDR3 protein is CATSSLGLAGENYEQYV. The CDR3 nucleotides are TGTGCCACCAGCAGTTTGGGGCTAGCGGGAGAGAACTACGAGCAGTACGTC.